The entry that follows covers one TCR beta chain sequence. Looked up from germline, CDR1 is SQVTM and CDR2 is ANQGSEA. V was pared by 8 bases and J by 3 bases, with 7 bases between. This CDR3 contains 10 residues. The sample is drawn from a study of cytomegalovirus exposure and HLA in healthy donors. A multiplex PCR was run with 60 Vbeta primers and 13 Jbeta primers. Data came from immunoSEQ multiplex PCR; TCRdb stores just in-frame clones and leaves some out. The sample includes roughly 110,000 clones, around 82% of them seen just once. The clonotype was recovered from a woman in her twenties or thirties in good health and CMV-seropositive. The chain uses TRBV29-1 and TRBJ1-1; D unclear. Material: PBMCs. CDR3 protein: CSFGDTEAFF. The CDR3 DNA sequence: TGCAGCTTCGGAGACACTGAAGCTTTCTTT.